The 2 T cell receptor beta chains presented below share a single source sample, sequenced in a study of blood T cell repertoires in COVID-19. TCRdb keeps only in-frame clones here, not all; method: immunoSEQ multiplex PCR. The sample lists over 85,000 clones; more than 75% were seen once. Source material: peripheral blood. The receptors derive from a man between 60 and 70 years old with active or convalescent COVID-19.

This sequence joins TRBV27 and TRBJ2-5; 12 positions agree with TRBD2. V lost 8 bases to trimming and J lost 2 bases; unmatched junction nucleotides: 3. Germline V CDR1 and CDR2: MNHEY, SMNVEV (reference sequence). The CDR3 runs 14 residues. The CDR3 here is CASALAGGQETQYF. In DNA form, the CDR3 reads TGTGCCAGCGCTCTAGCGGGAGGGCAAGAGACCCAGTACTTC.

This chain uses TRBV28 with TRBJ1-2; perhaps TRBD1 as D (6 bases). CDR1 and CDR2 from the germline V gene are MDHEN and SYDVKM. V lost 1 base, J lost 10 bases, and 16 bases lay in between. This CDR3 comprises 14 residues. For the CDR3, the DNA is TGTGCCAGCAGTTTATCGACAGGAACGGGGATCTACACCTTC. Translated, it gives CASSLSTGTGIYTF.